The 31 T cell receptor beta chains in this list originate from one sample, sequenced in a study of vaccination and CD4 T cells after COVID-19. Time point indicated: late sampling 161 to 241 days after vaccination in a few convalescent patients. TCRdb re-derived calls from the PCR reads in MiXCR, one entry per CDR3 protein. Of 25,000 to 35,000 distinct CDR3 sequences listed, 50% are singletons. The starting material was CD4+ T cells from blood, obtained about 7 months after SARS-CoV-2 vaccination. All receptors derive from a human donor who had recovered from COVID-19.

This clonotype turned up a few times. The rearrangement links TRBV6-1 to TRBJ2-5; the D is unclear. V was shortened by 6 bases and J by 4 bases, with 15 bases between the two germline ends. The CDR3 is made up of 14 amino acids. The germline gives CDR1 MNHNS, CDR2 SASEGT. In DNA form, the CDR3 reads TGTGCCAGCAGGGGCGAACCAAACGTAGAGACCCAGTACTTC. This translates into CASRGEPNVETQYF.

This sequence joins TRBV29-1 and TRBJ1-2; 9 bases are a match to TRBD1. The CDR3 has 12 amino acids. With V trimmed by 7 bases and J by 5 bases, 5 bases remained unmatched. Germline lookup yields CDR1 SQVTM and CDR2 ANQGSEA. Here the CDR3 DNA reads TGCAGCGCGGTAGGACAGGGGTATGGCTACACCTTC. Its protein product is CSAVGQGYGYTF.

This clonotype was observed a few times. CDR3: CSATSGTINTEAFF. In nucleotides, the CDR3 is TGCAGTGCCACATCAGGGACAATAAACACTGAAGCTTTCTTT. The chain joins TRBV20-1 to TRBJ1-1; D is perhaps TRBD1 (6 bases). There are 14 residues in the CDR3. Germline lookup yields CDR1 DFQATT and CDR2 SNEGSKA (reference sequence). Trimming cost V 6 bases and J 2 bases, with 16 bases left between them.

The J gene is TRBJ1-2, the V gene TRBV6-1, with D possibly being TRBD1 (5 bases). Germline CDR1 reads MNHNS; CDR2 reads SASEGT. The V and J ends lost 4 bases and 5 bases respectively, with 14 bases between them. The length of the CDR3 is 14 residues. CDR3 loop: CASSGQRAIYGYTF. The CDR3 region has the DNA TGTGCCAGCAGTGGACAGCGAGCAATATATGGCTACACCTTC.

V and J are TRBV6-5 and TRBJ2-3; 9 bases match TRBD2. The junction had 8 bases not matched to a gene; V was cut back by 2 bases and J by 2 bases. CDR1 is MNHEY and CDR2 is SVGAGI in the germline V gene. CDR3 length equals 17 residues. CDR3 coding DNA: TGTGCCAGCAGTTACCCTACTCTAGCGGGATACACAGATACGCAGTATTTT. As protein: CASSYPTLAGYTDTQYF.

This chain links TRBV7-9 with TRBJ1-1; D ambiguous. Germline V CDR1 and CDR2: SEHNR, FQNEAQ (reference sequence). The CDR3 has 12 residues. V dropped 1 base and J dropped 0 bases, with 0 bases sitting between them. The CDR3 nucleotides read TGTGCCAGCAGCTTAGTGAACACTGAAGCTTTCTTT. This sequence encodes CASSLVNTEAFF.

Note on this clonotype: A much larger clone sits a single nucleotide away, making a read error possible. J is TRBJ1-5 and V is TRBV6-5; D remains unclear. Germline V gene data show CDR1 as MNHEY and CDR2 as SVGAGI. This CDR3 region has 13 residues. The CDR3 DNA follows: TGTGCCAACAGTTACAGCGGCGGTCAGCCCCAGCATTTT. Encoded protein: CANSYSGGQPQHF.

V usage is TRBV2 and J usage is TRBJ2-5, with 7 positions matching TRBD1. This CDR3 comprises 12 residues. V shed 9 bases, J shed 4 bases, and the junction held 5 bases outside the gene matches. Germline V CDR1 and CDR2: SNHLY, FYNNEI. CDR3 residues: CASSRGSETQYF. The CDR3 DNA is TGTGCCAGTAGCAGGGGGTCAGAGACCCAGTACTTC.

This clonotype occurred a few times. The V call is TRBV21-1, the J call TRBJ2-2. TRBV21-1 is a listed pseudogene. The CDR3 length is 14 residues. CDR3 sequence (DNA): TGTGCCAGCAGCAAAGGACAGAACACCGGGGAGCTGTTTTTT. This sequence encodes CASSKGQNTGELFF.

The V gene is TRBV6-4, the J gene TRBJ1-5; D gene ambiguous. Per the germline V gene, CDR1 is MRHNA and CDR2 is SNTAGT. The V and J ends lost 6 bases and 0 bases respectively, with 6 bases between them. The CDR3 is 13 amino acids. CDR3 amino acids: CASRPNSNQPQHF. DNA for the CDR3: TGTGCCAGCAGACCTAATAGCAATCAGCCCCAGCATTTT.

The gene calls are TRBV20-1 and TRBJ2-5; D remains ambiguous. CDR3 length: 11 amino acids. Trimming left V 6 bases short and J 3 bases short, with 8 bases between. Germline loops: CDR1 DFQATT, CDR2 SNEGSKA (reference sequence). CDR3 protein: CSARQEETQYF. CDR3 DNA sequence: TGCAGTGCAAGACAAGAAGAGACCCAGTACTTC.

The chain uses TRBV2 and TRBJ2-2; D remains unclear. The CDR3 totals 13 residues. V was clipped by 4 bases and J by 3 bases, with 6 bases between them. Germline-derived CDR1 and CDR2 are SNHLY and FYNNEI. CDR3 residues: CASSGSYTGELFF. CDR3 DNA sequence: TGTGCCAGCAGTGGGTCGTACACCGGGGAGCTGTTTTTT.

DNA of the CDR3: TGTGCCAGCACTCCTAGCCCGGGATACGAGGATGGCTACACCTTC. It codes for CASTPSPGYEDGYTF. The rearrangement links TRBV6-2 or TRBV6-3 to TRBJ1-2, with no clear D. The CDR3 runs 15 residues. V was clipped by 7 bases and J by 6 bases, with 21 bases between them. The germline CDR1 and CDR2 sequences are MNHEY and SVGEGT.

The chain links TRBV24-1 to TRBJ2-2; D perhaps matches TRBD1 (6 bases). The CDR3 spans 14 residues. The V gene's germline CDR1 is KGHDR and CDR2 SFDVKD. Trimming left V 8 bases short and J 4 bases short, with 13 bases between. This CDR3 reads CATKGVGGTGELFF. The DNA for the CDR3 is TGTGCCACCAAGGGGGTTGGGGGCACCGGGGAGCTGTTTTTT.

This clonotype was observed a few times. The chain recombines TRBV7-6 with TRBJ2-1; TRBD2 aligns across 11 bases. The germline gives CDR1 SGHVS, CDR2 FNYEAQ. After removal of 5 bases from V and 2 bases from J, the junction contained 8 bases not matched to a gene. The CDR3 covers 17 residues. CDR3 amino acids: CASSPGTSGSPYNEQFF. In nucleotides, the CDR3 is TGTGCCAGCAGCCCCGGAACTAGCGGGAGCCCCTACAATGAGCAGTTCTTC.

The CDR3 DNA is TGCAGCGTTGGGGCGGGCCTCTCCTACGAGCAGTACTTC. This codes for CSVGAGLSYEQYF. V is TRBV29-1 and J is TRBJ2-7; D is possibly TRBD2 (5 bases). With 4 bases removed from V and 0 bases from J, the gap between germline ends came to 10 bases. This CDR3 has 13 residues. Germline V gene sequence: CDR1 SQVTM, CDR2 ANQGSEA.

This clonotype came up a few times. The chain combines TRBV7-2 with TRBJ2-7, with TRBD1 identical over 7 bases. Trimming cost V 5 bases and J 1 base; bases outside gene matches: 8. The CDR3 has 15 amino acids. CDR1 is SGHTA, CDR2 FQGNSA, per germline. In nucleotides, the CDR3 is TGTGCCAGCAGCAGCCGGACAGGTCCTTCCTACGAGCAGTACTTC. Its translation: CASSSRTGPSYEQYF.

The rearrangement uses TRBV19 and TRBJ1-5; D is unresolved. The CDR3 is made up of 14 amino acids. The V end was cut by 3 bases, the J end by 3 bases, with 9 bases between. CDR1 and CDR2 from the germline V gene are LNHDA and SQIVND (reference sequence). In nucleotides, the CDR3 is TGTGCCAGTAGTATGATGGGGAACAATCAGCCCCAGCATTTT. Its translation is CASSMMGNNQPQHF.

This sequence joins TRBV7-2 and TRBJ2-7; D is perhaps TRBD2 (6 bases). The V and J ends lost 1 base and 4 bases respectively, with 11 bases between them. CDR3 length: 14 residues. Per germline, CDR1 SGHTA and CDR2 FQGNSA. CDR3 bases: TGTGCCAGCAGCTTAGGCCTAGCGCTTTACGAGCAGTACTTC. Translating gives CASSLGLALYEQYF. The full variable domain, in which reference TRBV7-2 and TRBJ2-7 provide the parts outside the CDR3, is GAGVSQSPSNKVTEKGKDVELRCDPISGHTALYWYRQSLGQGLEFLIYFQGNSAPDKSGLPSDRFSAERTGGSVSTLTIQRTQQEDSAVYLCASSLGLALYEQYFGPGTRLTVT.

The V call is TRBV19, the J call TRBJ2-3; D uncertain. Germline V gene data show CDR1 as LNHDA and CDR2 as SQIVND (reference sequence). The ends were cut back, 6 bases at V and 2 bases at J, with 6 bases in the middle. CDR3 size: 12 residues. The chain's CDR3 is CASRTSTDTQYF. In DNA, the CDR3 is TGTGCCAGTAGAACTTCCACAGATACGCAGTATTTT.

This clonotype appeared a few times. The rearrangement joins TRBV20-1 to TRBJ1-1, with D hard to call. Germline CDR1 reads DFQATT; CDR2 reads SNEGSKA (reference sequence). V lost 5 bases and J lost 1, with 17 bases in between. This CDR3 contains 15 residues. The CDR3 region is CSAPKFRKGNTEAFF. The DNA of the CDR3 is TGCAGTGCTCCTAAGTTCCGGAAAGGGAACACTGAAGCTTTCTTT.

This clonotype has just one count. The chain couples TRBV28 to TRBJ2-6, with D tentatively TRBD1 (6 bases). This CDR3 spans 14 amino acids. The germline V gene encodes CDR1 MDHEN and CDR2 SYDVKM. V was shortened by 7 bases and J by 2 bases, with 9 bases between the two germline ends. CDR3 coding DNA: TGTGCCAGCACGAAGGGGGCTGGGGCCAACGTCCTGACTTTC. It specifies CASTKGAGANVLTF. Full variable domain (remainder filled in from reference TRBV28 and TRBJ2-6): DVKVTQSSRYLVKRTGEKVFLECVQDMDHENMFWYRQDPGLGLRLIYFSYDVKMKEKGDIPEGYSVSREKKERFSLILESASTNQTSMYLCASTKGAGANVLTFGAGSRLTVL.

This sequence joins TRBV11-2 and TRBJ1-1; perhaps TRBD1 as D (6 bases). Trimming stripped 0 bases from V and 7 bases from J, with 12 bases between. This CDR3 comprises 14 residues. CDR1 SGHAT and CDR2 FQNNGV come from the germline V gene. CDR3 amino acids: CASSLEAGVHEAFF. The CDR3 DNA is TGTGCCAGCAGCTTAGAGGCAGGGGTTCATGAAGCTTTCTTT. The entire variable domain, with the rest obtained from reference TRBV11-2 and TRBJ1-1, is as follows: EAGVAQSPRYKIIEKRQSVAFWCNPISGHATLYWYQQILGQGPKLLIQFQNNGVVDDSQLPKDRFSAERLKGVDSTLKIQPAKLEDSAVYLCASSLEAGVHEAFFGQGTRLTVV.

This chain links TRBV7-3 with TRBJ2-2; TRBD1 agrees at 8 bases. Trimming took 4 bases from V and 3 from J; bases not matched to a gene: 1. The germline V gene encodes CDR1 SGHTA and CDR2 FQGTGA. The CDR3 sequence is 14 residues long. The CDR3 reads CASSSTGDTGELFF. DNA of the CDR3: TGTGCCAGCAGCTCGACAGGGGACACCGGGGAGCTGTTTTTT.

This clonotype is deemed medium-sized. The chain employs TRBV28 and TRBJ2-7; D gene unclear. V was pared by 7 bases and J by 4 bases, with 8 bases between. CDR1 and CDR2 (germline): MDHEN, SYDVKM. This CDR3 contains 11 residues. The CDR3 here is CASTLGYEQYF. The CDR3 nucleotides read TGTGCCAGCACTTTGGGTTACGAGCAGTACTTC.

This clonotype was detected only a few times. The rearrangement links TRBV19 to TRBJ2-3, with D unclear. Germline V gene lookup returns CDR1 LNHDA and CDR2 SQIVND (reference sequence). CDR3 length equals 12 residues. Deletions cut 4 bases from V and 7 bases from J, with 9 bases between. The CDR3 region has the DNA TGTGCCAGTAGTAGGGAACAGCATACGCAGTATTTT. Its protein is CASSREQHTQYF.

This clonotype has a single count. V is TRBV7-3 and J is TRBJ2-3, with D tentatively TRBD1 (6 bases). V was cut by 2 bases and J by 0 bases, with 15 bases left in between. CDR3 length: 17 residues. The V gene's germline CDR1 is SGHTA and CDR2 FQGTGA. In nucleotides, the CDR3 is TGTGCCAGCAGCTTAGGGCTGGGGACACGCAGCACAGATACGCAGTATTTT. It translates to CASSLGLGTRSTDTQYF.

The chain links TRBV7-6 to TRBJ1-3; 8 nucleotides align to TRBD1. Per the germline V gene, CDR1 is SGHVS and CDR2 is FNYEAQ. V dropped 1 base and J dropped 3; count of bases not matched to a gene: 5. The CDR3 length is 16 residues. The CDR3 loop reads CASSLEAGGRGNTIYF. In nucleotides, the CDR3 is TGTGCCAGCAGCTTAGAGGCAGGGGGCCGTGGAAACACCATATATTTT.

J is TRBJ2-5 and V is TRBV6-1; D is possibly TRBD1 or TRBD2 (5 bases each). CDR3 length: 15 residues. Germline assignment: CDR1 MNHNS and CDR2 SASEGT. V gave up 0 bases and J gave up 0 bases, with 8 bases separating them. The CDR3 DNA is TGTGCCAGCAGTGAAGCTCGGGGCCACCAAGAGACCCAGTACTTC. Translation: CASSEARGHQETQYF.

There are a few counts of this clonotype. This rearrangement joins TRBV20-1 to TRBJ1-1; weak D call: TRBD1 (6 bases). The V and J ends lost 1 base and 7 bases respectively, with 22 bases between them. This CDR3 comprises 16 residues. Per the germline V gene, CDR1 is DFQATT and CDR2 is SNEGSKA (reference sequence). The CDR3 bases are TGCAGTGCTAGAGTTACGGGACACCCCCTGAGGTATGAAGCTTTCTTT. Translating it yields CSARVTGHPLRYEAFF.

In this sample, this clonotype turned up a few times. V usage is TRBV6-1 and J usage is TRBJ2-6, with D unresolved. The CDR3 has 16 residues. The germline V and J ends were trimmed by 4 bases and 0 bases, with 10 bases remaining between them. Germline lookup yields CDR1 MNHNS and CDR2 SASEGT. CDR3 sequence (DNA): TGTGCCAGCAGTGTACATGATAGCTCTGGGGCCAACGTCCTGACTTTC. It yields the protein CASSVHDSSGANVLTF.